These T cell receptor beta chains were read from a single sample in a study of brain T cells in children with intractable seizures. Only in-frame clones appear in the TCRdb table, and some are missing; sequencing was by immunoSEQ multiplex PCR. The sample holds about 340,000 clones; 85% to 95% are singletons and the top ten take roughly 6%. The sequenced sample was peripheral blood, obtained approximately 5 months after surgery. Receptors originate from a boy younger than two with tuberous sclerosis and intractable seizures. The CDR3 runs from the conserved cysteine through the conserved F or W. Each record gives: V gene, clone size, J gene, D gene, CDR3 DNA, CDR3 protein. D genes are given only for firm matches. Clone size appears in some rows only: once, few, many, or a class for an expanded clone.

TRBV10-3	.	TRBJ2-5	TRBD1	TGTGCCATCAGGCCCGACAGGGGAAGGCAGGAGACCCAGTACTTC	CAIRPDRGRQETQYF
TRBV2	few	TRBJ1-5	.	TGTGCCAGCAGGACGTTTTATAGCAATCAGCCCCAGCATTTT	CASRTFYSNQPQHF
TRBV19	.	TRBJ1-2	TRBD1	TGTGCCAGTAGTATACCGGAAGGGGGCAGTGGCTACACCTTC	CASSIPEGGSGYTF
TRBV3-1/TRBV3-2	.	TRBJ2-5	.	TGTGCCAGCAGCCAAGACAGGGAGGAAGAGACCCAGTACTTC	CASSQDREEETQYF
TRBV3-1/TRBV3-2	.	TRBJ1-2	.	TGTGCCAGCAGCCAAGGGATGGACTCAGATGGCTACACCTTC	CASSQGMDSDGYTF
TRBV5-3	.	TRBJ2-1	.	TGTGCCAGAAGCTTTGGCGGCCCCAGCTCCTACAATGAGCAGTTCTTC	CARSFGGPSSYNEQFF
TRBV6-1	.	TRBJ2-6	.	TGTGCCAGCAGCACCTCTAATGGGGCCAACGTCCTGACTTTC	CASSTSNGANVLTF
TRBV9	.	TRBJ2-5	TRBD1	TGTGCCAGCAGCGCACAGGGGTACCAAGAGACCCAGTACTTC	CASSAQGYQETQYF
TRBV11-3	.	TRBJ1-2	.	TGTGCCAGCAGCTCCGGGACCTATGGCTACACCTTC	CASSSGTYGYTF
TRBV28	.	TRBJ1-5	TRBD1	TGTGCCAGCAGTTTGGGGGACAGAACTAATCAGCCCCAGCATTTT	CASSLGDRTNQPQHF
TRBV2	.	TRBJ1-2	.	TGTGCCAGCAGTCCTCTGCAGGGTGGAATCTATGGCTACACCTTC	CASSPLQGGIYGYTF
TRBV12-3/TRBV12-4	.	TRBJ1-1	.	TGTGCCAGCAGTTTAGCTCACACTGAAGCTTTCTTT	CASSLAHTEAFF
TRBV7-2	.	TRBJ1-5	.	TGTGCCAGCAGCTTAGCCTTTAATAGCAATCAGCCCCAGCATTTT	CASSLAFNSNQPQHF
TRBV19	.	TRBJ2-2	TRBD1	TGTGCCAGTAGTAGCCAACAGGGGTTGGGCGGGGAGCTGTTTTTT	CASSSQQGLGGELFF
TRBV7-2	.	TRBJ2-2	TRBD2	TGTGCCAGCAGCGTGCTAGCGGGGGCGAACACCGGGGAGCTGTTTTTT	CASSVLAGANTGELFF
TRBV11-3	.	TRBJ2-1	.	TGTGCCAGCAGCTTAGGGGGGGAGGAGAACAATGAGCAGTTCTTC	CASSLGGEENNEQFF
TRBV29-1	.	TRBJ2-1	TRBD2	TGCAGCAGCGTGGGCGCGGGAGGTTATGAGCAGTTCTTC	CSSVGAGGYEQFF
TRBV6-5	.	TRBJ1-5	.	TGTGCCAGCAAAAGTCCGAATCAGCCCCAGCATTTT	CASKSPNQPQHF
TRBV29-1	.	TRBJ2-1	TRBD1	TGCAGCGCTGGGACAGTCTACAATGAGCAGTTCTTC	CSAGTVYNEQFF
TRBV19	.	TRBJ2-7	.	TGTGCCAGTAGTCTAGGGACTTCTTACGAGCAGTACTTC	CASSLGTSYEQYF
TRBV30	.	TRBJ1-1	.	TGTGCCTGGAGTGTTGGAGTGAACACTGAAGCTTTCTTT	CAWSVGVNTEAFF
TRBV7-9	.	TRBJ1-6	TRBD1	TGTGCCAGCAGAGGGGGGACAGGGGGCTTGACCGACAATTCACCCCTCCACTTT	CASRGGTGGLTDNSPLHF
TRBV30	.	TRBJ1-1	TRBD1	TGTGCCTGGAGTATAGGGGGCAACGTGAACACTGAAGCTTTCTTT	CAWSIGGNVNTEAFF
TRBV19	.	TRBJ2-3	.	TGTGCCAGTAGTAGAGACCGGGGGACGCAGTATTTT	CASSRDRGTQYF
TRBV5-1	.	TRBJ1-1	TRBD1	TGCGCCAGCAGCTCGACAGGGGGCGAGAACACTGAAGCTTTCTTT	CASSSTGGENTEAFF
TRBV6-1	.	TRBJ2-3	.	TGTGCCAGCAGTGAGGGGCGGTCTAGCACAGATACGCAGTATTTT	CASSEGRSSTDTQYF
TRBV5-1	.	TRBJ2-3	.	TGCGCCAGCAGCTTGCTGGGGGTCACCCCCACAGATACGCAGTATTTT	CASSLLGVTPTDTQYF
TRBV3-1/TRBV3-2	.	TRBJ1-3	.	TGTGCCAGCAGCCTTTCAAACGGAAACACCATATATTTT	CASSLSNGNTIYF
TRBV2	.	TRBJ1-6	.	TGTGCCAGCAGTCGGACAGAGAGCTCCTATAATTCACCCCTCCACTTT	CASSRTESSYNSPLHF
TRBV7-9	.	TRBJ1-2	TRBD1	TGTGCCAGCAGCCCGACAGGGGGCTCTAACTATGGCTACACCTTC	CASSPTGGSNYGYTF
TRBV3-1/TRBV3-2	.	TRBJ1-2	.	TGTGCCAGCAGCCAGTCAGGGTTCCCCATCTATGGCTACACCTTC	CASSQSGFPIYGYTF
TRBV7-3	.	TRBJ1-1	.	TGTGCCAGCAGCTTACAGGGAGTGATGTACACTGAAGCTTTCTTT	CASSLQGVMYTEAFF
TRBV13	.	TRBJ1-5	.	TGTGCCAGCAGCTTAGGGGGGGGCAATCAGCCCCAGCATTTT	CASSLGGGNQPQHF
TRBV3-1/TRBV3-2	few	TRBJ2-7	TRBD2	TGTGCCAGCAGCCGAGTTCGGACTAGCGGGAACTCCTACGAGCAGTACTTC	CASSRVRTSGNSYEQYF
TRBV24-1	.	TRBJ2-3	.	TGTGCCACCAGTGATAGCACAGATACGCAGTATTTT	CATSDSTDTQYF
TRBV21-1	.	TRBJ1-2	.	TGTACAGGGGAGGGGGGACTTAACTATGGCTACACCTTC	CTGEGGLNYGYTF
TRBV6-5	.	TRBJ2-2	.	TGTGCCAGCCAACAGGACCTCCCCGGGGAGCTGTTTTTT	CASQQDLPGELFF
TRBV7-3	.	TRBJ2-3	TRBD2	TGTGCCAGCAGCCGTCCTCCAGCGGGGGATAGCACAGATACGCAGTATTTT	CASSRPPAGDSTDTQYF
TRBV14	.	TRBJ2-4	.	TGTGCCAGCAGCCAAGATGCGGGGGCGGGAAACATTCAGTACTTC	CASSQDAGAGNIQYF
TRBV15	.	TRBJ2-3	TRBD2	TGTGCCACCAGCAGGAAGAGCGGGGGAGGGGGCACAGATACGCAGTATTTT	CATSRKSGGGGTDTQYF
TRBV18	.	TRBJ2-3	.	TGTGCCAGCTCACCACGCGGGGATACGCAGTATTTT	CASSPRGDTQYF
TRBV7-8	.	TRBJ2-7	TRBD2	TGTGCCAGCAGCTCAAAATCAGGGACTAGCGGTTTACACCCCTACGAGCAGTACTTC	CASSSKSGTSGLHPYEQYF
TRBV7-2	.	TRBJ2-7	.	TGTGCCAGCAGCTTAGAGCGGGCCTACGAGCAGTACTTC	CASSLERAYEQYF
TRBV7-9	.	TRBJ1-3	.	TGTGCCAGCAGCTTAAGTTGGAGGGGGAGAGGAAACACCATATATTTT	CASSLSWRGRGNTIYF
TRBV4-2	once	TRBJ2-1	.	TGTGCCAGCAGCCAGACTAGACCCTCCTACAATGAGCAGTTCTTC	CASSQTRPSYNEQFF
TRBV24-1	.	TRBJ1-2	TRBD1	TGTGCCACCAGTGATTCAGGGACAGCATATGGCTACACCTTC	CATSDSGTAYGYTF
TRBV24-1	.	TRBJ2-2	TRBD2	TGTGCCACGAGCGACACTAGCGGGGGGAACACCGGGGAGCTGTTTTTT	CATSDTSGGNTGELFF
TRBV4-1	.	TRBJ2-7	TRBD1	TGCGCCAGCAGCCAGATGGACAGGGGACCCTACGAGCAGTACTTC	CASSQMDRGPYEQYF
TRBV19	few	TRBJ1-3	.	TGTGCCAGTACCATGCAGGGGTCTGGAAACACCATATATTTT	CASTMQGSGNTIYF
TRBV2	.	TRBJ1-6	.	TGTGCCAGCACCGAGGTCGCCCCGCTCCACTTT	CASTEVAPLHF
TRBV27	.	TRBJ2-1	TRBD2	TGTGCCAGCAGTTTACGGACTAGCTCGTTCTATGAGCAGTTCTTC	CASSLRTSSFYEQFF